This TCR beta chain was recorded in a study of T cells in Graves' hyperthyroidism and ophthalmopathy. The study's findings and limits: A model of 13 V-J features distinguished ophthalmopathy from stable hyperthyroidism. Most expanded thyroid clonotypes above 0.001 recurred in blood.

Researchers amplified the TCR beta CDR3 regions from RNA transcripts. TCR CDR3 underwent first-round RT-PCR with the HTBI primer set. TCRdb recomputed calls from the multiplex PCR reads with MiXCR, one row per CDR3 protein. The sample contains around 660,000 distinct CDR3 sequences, about 45% of which appear only once. CDR3 size: 16 residues. Per germline, CDR1 SGHVS and CDR2 FQNEAQ. Concerning this clonotype itself: No antigen is known for it. This clone may be a read error of a much larger clone one base away.

What was sequenced was peripheral blood or thyroid tissue (not recorded which). This sequence joins TRBV7-8 and TRBJ1-1; 8 nucleotides match TRBD1. The clonotype was recovered from an adult man with Graves' disease, either hyperthyroidism or ophthalmopathy (not recorded which). CDR3 in DNA: TGTGCCAGCTCGCCACCGTACCAGGGGGCCTACACTAAAGCTTTCTTT. It translates to CASSPPYQGAYTKAFF.